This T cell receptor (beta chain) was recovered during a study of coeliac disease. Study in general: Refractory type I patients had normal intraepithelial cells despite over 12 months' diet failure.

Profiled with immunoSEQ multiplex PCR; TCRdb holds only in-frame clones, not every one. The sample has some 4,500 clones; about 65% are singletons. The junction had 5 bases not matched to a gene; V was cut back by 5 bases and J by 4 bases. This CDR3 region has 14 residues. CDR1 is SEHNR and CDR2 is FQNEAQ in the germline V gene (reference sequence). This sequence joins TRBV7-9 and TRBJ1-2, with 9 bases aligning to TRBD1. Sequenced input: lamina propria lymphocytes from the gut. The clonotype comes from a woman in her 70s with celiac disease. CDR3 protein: CASSETGGGYGYTF. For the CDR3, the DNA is TGTGCCAGCAGCGAGACAGGGGGAGGCTATGGCTACACCTTC.